The clone carrying this TCR beta chain was recorded at least ten times. This sample was taken from a study of read filtering for tumor transcriptome and immune sequencing. Background on the study: TCR-mapped reads were about 4.05 to 10.27 million with IR-seq versus about 85 to 1,300 with RNA-seq.

Molecular barcoded adaptors covering alpha/delta and beta/gamma chains were used on 400 to 450 ng RNA. TCRdb independently ran MiXCR on the reads; one entry per CDR3 protein. The sample carries under 150,000 distinct CDR3 sequences, around 14% recorded once. Germline loops: CDR1 SGHKS, CDR2 YYEKEE (reference sequence). V lost 5 bases to trimming and J lost 4 bases; unmatched junction nucleotides: 6. The CDR3 totals 15 residues. The sample was a population of CD138-negative cells sorted from bone marrow. The chain combines TRBV5-5 with TRBJ2-1; 10 bases agree with TRBD2. The TCR originated in a donor at least 40 years old with multiple myeloma. This chain's CDR3 is CASRPPSGGYNEQFF. Written as DNA, the CDR3 is TGTGCCAGCAGACCTCCTAGCGGGGGTTACAATGAGCAGTTCTTC.